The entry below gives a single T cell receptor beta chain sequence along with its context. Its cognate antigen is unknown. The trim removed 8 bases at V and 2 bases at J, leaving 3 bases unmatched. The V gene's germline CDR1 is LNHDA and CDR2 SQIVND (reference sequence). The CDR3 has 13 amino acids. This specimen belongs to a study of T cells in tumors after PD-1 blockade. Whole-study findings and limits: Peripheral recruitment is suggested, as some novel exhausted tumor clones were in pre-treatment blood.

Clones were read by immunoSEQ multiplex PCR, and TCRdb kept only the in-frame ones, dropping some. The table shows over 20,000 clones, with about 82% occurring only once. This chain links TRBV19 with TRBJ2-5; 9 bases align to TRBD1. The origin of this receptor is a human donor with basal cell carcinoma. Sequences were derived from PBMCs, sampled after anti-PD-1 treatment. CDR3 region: CASGTGRQETQYF. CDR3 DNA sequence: TGTGCCAGTGGGACAGGGCGGCAAGAGACCCAGTACTTC.